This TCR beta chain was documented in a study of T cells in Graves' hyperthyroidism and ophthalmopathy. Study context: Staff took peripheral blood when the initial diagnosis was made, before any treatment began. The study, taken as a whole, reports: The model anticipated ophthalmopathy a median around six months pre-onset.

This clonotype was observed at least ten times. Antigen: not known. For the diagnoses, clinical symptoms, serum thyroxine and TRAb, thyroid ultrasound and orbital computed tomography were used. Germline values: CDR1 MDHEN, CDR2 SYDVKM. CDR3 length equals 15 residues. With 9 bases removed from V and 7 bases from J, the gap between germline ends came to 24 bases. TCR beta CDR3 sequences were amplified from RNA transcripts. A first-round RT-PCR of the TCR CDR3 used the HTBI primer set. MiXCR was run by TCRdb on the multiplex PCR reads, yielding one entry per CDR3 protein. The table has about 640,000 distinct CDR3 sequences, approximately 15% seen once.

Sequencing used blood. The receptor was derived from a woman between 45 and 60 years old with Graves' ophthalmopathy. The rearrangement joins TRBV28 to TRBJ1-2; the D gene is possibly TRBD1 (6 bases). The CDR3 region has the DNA TGTGCCAGTAGTGGGGGCGCCATGGGGGCAACTGGCTACACCTTC. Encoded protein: CASSGGAMGATGYTF.